Below, 10 T cell receptor beta chains from the same sample are listed, as sequenced in a study of blood T cell repertoires in COVID-19. TCRdb's copy holds only in-frame clones and misses some; the assay was immunoSEQ multiplex PCR. In the table there are about 390,000 clones, approximately 89% of which are singletons. The sequenced sample was peripheral blood. These receptors were collected from a woman aged 55-70 years with COVID-19, enrolled during active disease.

V gene TRBV5-4 combines with J gene TRBJ1-6, with a weak D call TRBD1 (5 bases). This CDR3 is 16 amino acids long. Looked up from germline, CDR1 is SGHNT and CDR2 is YYREEE (reference sequence). V lost 0 bases to trimming and J lost 7 bases, with 14 bases between them. This CDR3 reads CASSLGRGTPNSPLHF. The CDR3 DNA reads as TGTGCCAGCAGCTTGGGGAGAGGGACTCCCAATTCACCCCTCCACTTT. Full variable domain (remainder filled in from reference TRBV5-4 and TRBJ1-6): ETGVTQSPTHLIKTRGQQVTLRCSSQSGHNTVSWYQQALGQGPQFIFQYYREEENGRGNFPPRFSGLQFPNYSSELNVNALELDDSALYLCASSLGRGTPNSPLHFGNGTRLTVT.

J is TRBJ2-7 and V is TRBV18, with 8 bases fitting TRBD1. Germline-derived CDR1 and CDR2 are KGHSH and LQKENI. The length of the CDR3 is 13 residues. V was pared by 6 bases and J by 3 bases, with 4 bases of the junction left unmatched. The CDR3 DNA reads as TGTGCCAGCTCGAGGGACAGGTTCTACGAGCAGTACTTC. Encoded protein: CASSRDRFYEQYF. Combining the CDR3 with reference TRBV18 and TRBJ2-7 gives the whole variable domain NAGVMQNPRHLVRRRGQEARLRCSPMKGHSHVYWYRQLPEEGLKFMVYLQKENIIDESGMPKERFSAEFPKEGPSILRIQQVVRGDSAAYFCASSRDRFYEQYFGPGTRLTVT.

The J gene is TRBJ1-5, the V gene TRBV28, with D hard to call. The CDR3 loop spans 14 amino acids. Germline values: CDR1 MDHEN, CDR2 SYDVKM. V was shortened by 3 bases and J by 4 bases, with 10 bases between the two germline ends. The CDR3 sequence is CASSFRRVNQPQHF. The CDR3, as DNA: TGTGCCAGCAGTTTTCGGAGGGTTAATCAGCCCCAGCATTTT.

The chain couples TRBV18 to TRBJ1-4; no clear D. The CDR3 has 16 amino acids. V dropped 4 bases and J dropped 6 bases, with 18 bases sitting between them. CDR1 KGHSH and CDR2 LQKENI come from the germline V gene. The CDR3 protein is CASSLFSREVDEKLFF. The CDR3 DNA reads as TGTGCCAGCTCACTTTTTTCTAGGGAGGTCGATGAAAAACTGTTTTTT.

This clone was found once. The J gene is TRBJ1-1, the V gene TRBV5-1, with 7 positions matching TRBD1. The V gene end was trimmed by 7 bases and the J gene end by 2 bases; junction bases not matched to a gene: 11. The CDR3 extends over 15 amino acids. The germline V gene has CDR1 SGHRS and CDR2 YFSETQ. The CDR3 nucleotides read TGCGCCAGCGTGGCGGAGGGGGCATTCAACACTGAAGCTTTCTTT. Its protein product is CASVAEGAFNTEAFF.

In this sample, this clone turned up a few times. The V and J genes are TRBV4-2 and TRBJ2-7; 9 bases map to TRBD2. The CDR3 sequence is 18 residues long. V shed 1 base, J shed 5 bases, and the junction held 15 bases outside the gene matches. Per the germline V gene, CDR1 is LGHNA and CDR2 is YNFKEQ. DNA for the CDR3: TGTGCCAGCAGCCAAGCCCTTGGTGGGGCTAGCGGGGCCCACGAGCAGTACTTC. Amino acids: CASSQALGGASGAHEQYF.

V gene TRBV5-3 combines with J gene TRBJ1-5; D not certain. TRBV5-3 is given ORF status, its function remaining uncertain. The CDR3 totals 15 residues. The germline V and J ends were trimmed by 4 bases and 6 bases, with 17 bases remaining between them. The CDR3 nucleotides read TGTGCCAGAAGCGTAGCCTTCGGGTTGGGTCAGCCCCAGCATTTT. Residues: CARSVAFGLGQPQHF.

The sample holds a few counts of this clone. The rearrangement links TRBV2 to TRBJ1-1; D possibly corresponds to TRBD1 (6 bases). From germline, CDR1 is SNHLY and CDR2 FYNNEI. V was cut by 6 bases and J by 1 base, with 15 bases left in between. This CDR3 has 15 amino acids. The CDR3 reads CASSSYGGANTEAFF. The CDR3 DNA follows: TGTGCCAGCAGCTCTTATGGGGGCGCGAACACTGAAGCTTTCTTT.

This clone occurred a few times. V and J are TRBV2 and TRBJ1-5; the D is unclear. V gave up 3 bases and J gave up 11 bases, with 8 bases separating them. Germline V gene sequence: CDR1 SNHLY, CDR2 FYNNEI. This CDR3 contains 11 residues. The CDR3 loop is CASSESGTQHF. The CDR3 coding sequence is TGTGCCAGCAGTGAGTCAGGAACCCAGCATTTT.

This chain uses TRBV5-1 with TRBJ1-1, with D hard to call. The germline V gene encodes CDR1 SGHRS and CDR2 YFSETQ. CDR3 length equals 15 residues. Trimming left V 0 bases short and J 1 base short, with 10 bases between. CDR3 bases: TGCGCCAGCAGCTTGGGCGAACTTACGAACACTGAAGCTTTCTTT. This translates into CASSLGELTNTEAFF.